Sequencing of this T cell receptor beta chain was carried out in a study of blood T cell repertoires in COVID-19. Assay: immunoSEQ multiplex PCR; the TCRdb copy retains only in-frame clones and omits some. Among hundreds of thousands of clones listed, almost 90% were seen once. V lost 5 bases and J lost 6; bases outside the gene matches: 12. Germline V gene sequence: CDR1 SGHTA, CDR2 FQGTGA. This CDR3 is built from 16 residues. The chain joins TRBV7-3 to TRBJ2-1; 8 positions match TRBD2. Sequences were obtained from PBMCs or T cells enriched from blood (not recorded which). The receptor was isolated from a woman aged 18-29 years with acute COVID-19. Here the CDR3 reads CASSKSGGLDSNEQFF. CDR3 DNA sequence: TGTGCCAGCAGCAAATCGGGAGGGTTAGATAGCAATGAGCAGTTCTTC.